Listed here are 32 T cell receptor beta chains from one sample, sequenced in a study of T cells in Graves' hyperthyroidism and ophthalmopathy. RNA transcripts gave rise to amplified TCR beta CDR3 regions. First-round RT-PCR with HTBI primers amplified the TCR CDR3 region. MiXCR, applied by TCRdb to the multiplex PCR reads, yields one record per CDR3 protein. This sample has more than 350,000 distinct CDR3 sequences; 17% occur once, and the top ten carry about a third. Sequencing was carried out using blood. These receptors were obtained from a woman between 25 and 40 years old with Graves' hyperthyroidism that later progressed to Graves' ophthalmopathy.

This chain joins TRBV20-1 and TRBJ2-1; 10 nucleotides match TRBD2. The germline gives CDR1 DFQATT, CDR2 SNEGSKA (reference sequence). The CDR3 has 16 residues. Trimming cost V 1 base and J 0 bases; bases outside gene matches: 3. The CDR3 DNA reads as TGCAGTGCTAGAGTTCCTAGCGGGAGCTCCTACAATGAGCAGTTCTTC. This gives the protein CSARVPSGSSYNEQFF.

This clonotype was seen repeatedly, ten times or more. J is TRBJ2-7 and V is TRBV29-1; a weak D match, TRBD1 (6 bases). The CDR3 has 17 residues. Trimming left V 5 bases short and J 1 base short, with 24 bases between. From germline, CDR1 is SQVTM and CDR2 ANQGSEA. CDR3 residues: CSVIGVQGPRESYEQYF. The CDR3 DNA reads as TGCAGCGTTATTGGGGTACAGGGACCCAGGGAATCCTACGAGCAGTACTTC.

In this sample, this clonotype turned up many times. The rearrangement links TRBV18 to TRBJ2-1; 7 bases are a match to TRBD2. The CDR3 sequence is 13 residues long. J gave up 6 bases and V 4 bases, and 3 bases lay outside the gene matches. The germline gives CDR1 KGHSH, CDR2 LQKENI. In DNA, the CDR3 is TGTGCCAGCTCACGCGGGACTACCAATGAGCAGTTCTTC. Its translation: CASSRGTTNEQFF.

This clonotype was detected ten times or more. The genes are TRBV11-2 and TRBJ1-2, with D uncertain. Germline V gene sequence: CDR1 SGHAT, CDR2 FQNNGV. The CDR3 is made up of 13 amino acids. V lost 5 bases to trimming and J lost 3 bases, with 10 bases between them. As DNA, the CDR3 is TGTGCCAGCAGCCCTGTAGGATACTATGGCTACACCTTC. Protein sequence: CASSPVGYYGYTF.

This clonotype was recorded once. The chain joins TRBV30 to TRBJ1-1, with D uncertain. The CDR3 extends over 12 amino acids. Germline CDR1 GTSNPN, CDR2 SVGIG (reference sequence). V lost 6 bases and J lost 4, with 12 bases in between. The CDR3 reads CACTITVTEAFF. CDR3 DNA: TGTGCCTGTACTATCACAGTCACTGAAGCTTTCTTT.

Ten or more counts support this clonotype. The V and J genes are TRBV5-1 and TRBJ2-3; TRBD1 matches 9 bases. The V gene's germline CDR1 is SGHRS and CDR2 YFSETQ. The CDR3 contains 16 residues. Unmatched junction bases numbered 12, after V lost 4 bases and J lost 6 bases. DNA for the CDR3: TGCGCCAGCAGCCAAACGGGACAGGGTGGGAGCGATACGCAGTATTTT. Translation gives CASSQTGQGGSDTQYF.

This clonotype was found many times. A read error may be the cause here, since a much bigger clone is one base away. The V gene is TRBV12-3 or TRBV12-4, the J gene TRBJ1-6, with D unclear. The CDR3 length is 11 residues. The CDR3 is CAGSDYRDLHF. The DNA for the CDR3 is TGTGCCGGCAGTGACTACCGGGACCTCCACTTT.

This clonotype was seen repeatedly, ten times or more. The chain carries TRBV11-2 and TRBJ2-3; 9 bases agree with TRBD2. The CDR3 length is 16 residues. The trim removed 3 bases at V and 1 base at J, leaving 5 bases unmatched. CDR1 and CDR2 (germline): SGHAT, FQNNGV. The CDR3 DNA reads TGTGCCAGCAGCTTCCTTATAGCGGGGGGCACAGATACGCAGTATTTT. It encodes CASSFLIAGGTDTQYF.

The gene calls are TRBV5-5 and TRBJ2-5, with TRBD1 matching 9 bases. This CDR3 region has 15 residues. The trim removed 3 bases at V and 1 base at J, leaving 4 bases unmatched. Germline loops: CDR1 SGHKS, CDR2 YYEKEE (reference sequence). In DNA form, the CDR3 reads TGTGCCAGCAGCTCCGGGACAGGGACCCAAGAGACCCAGTACTTC. Protein: CASSSGTGTQETQYF.

The rearrangement uses TRBV20-1 and TRBJ2-1, with 9 bases identical to TRBD2. CDR1 and CDR2 from the germline V gene are DFQATT and SNEGSKA (reference sequence). V lost 3 bases to trimming and J lost 7 bases; unmatched junction nucleotides: 13. The CDR3 spans 16 residues. Written as DNA, the CDR3 is TGCAGTGCTAGTGGGCTAGCGGGAAACTCGTGGAATGAGCAGTTCTTC. Translating it yields CSASGLAGNSWNEQFF.

This clonotype was found many times. The chain is built from TRBV7-2 and TRBJ1-4, with 7 bases matching TRBD1. This CDR3 is 16 amino acids long. Germline CDR1 reads SGHTA; CDR2 reads FQGNSA. The J segment lost 1 base and the V segment lost 5 bases, leaving 7 bases of the junction unmatched. CDR3 loop: CASSARQGLTNEKLFF. For the CDR3, the DNA is TGTGCCAGCAGCGCCCGACAGGGATTAACTAATGAAAAACTGTTTTTT.

This clonotype appeared a single time. This chain uses TRBV11-2 with TRBJ2-7; TRBD2 agrees at 9 bases. The CDR3 has 14 amino acids. CDR1 and CDR2 from the germline V gene are SGHAT and FQNNGV. Trimming at V came to 5 bases and at J to 6 bases, leaving 8 bases not matched to a gene. CDR3 residues: CASSQLAGEVEQYF. The CDR3 nucleotides are TGTGCCAGCAGCCAACTAGCGGGTGAGGTCGAGCAGTACTTC.

This clonotype was seen repeatedly, ten times or more. The genes are TRBV12-3 or TRBV12-4 and TRBJ2-7; D is uncertain. V lost 2 bases, J lost 2 bases, and 4 bases lay in between. The CDR3 is 12 residues long. The CDR3 sequence: CASSLKTYEQYF. In DNA form, the CDR3 reads TGTGCCAGCAGTTTAAAAACCTACGAGCAGTACTTC.

This clonotype was seen ten or more times. The chain is built from TRBV29-1 and TRBJ1-4; D is ambiguous. The CDR3 totals 12 residues. V lost 2 bases and J lost 5, with 6 bases in between. The V gene's germline CDR1 is SQVTM and CDR2 ANQGSEA. Written as DNA, the CDR3 is TGCAGCGTTGAACTCGAAAATGAAAAACTGTTTTTT. Protein: CSVELENEKLFF.

This clonotype was counted ten times or more. The genes are TRBV6-2 or TRBV6-3 and TRBJ1-2, with no clear D. Trimming stripped 0 bases from V and 8 bases from J, with 25 bases between. This CDR3 has 18 amino acids. CDR1 MNHEY and CDR2 SVGEGT come from the germline V gene. Here the CDR3 reads CASSYSKRDLSLKEGYTF. Written as DNA, the CDR3 is TGTGCCAGCAGTTACTCGAAAAGGGATCTTTCCCTGAAAGAGGGCTACACCTTC.

This clonotype was counted a few times. The V call is TRBV19, the J call TRBJ2-7; D call uncertain. The CDR3 totals 14 residues. Germline V gives CDR1 LNHDA, CDR2 SQIVND (reference sequence). With 5 bases removed from V and 3 bases from J, the gap between germline ends came to 14 bases. CDR3 sequence (DNA): TGTGCCAGTAGTGCGGCCGGGTCAGACTACGAGCAGTACTTC. Its protein product is CASSAAGSDYEQYF.

This clonotype was observed at least ten times. This chain connects TRBV6-1 to TRBJ2-3; TRBD2 matches 7 bases. The CDR3 sequence is 17 residues long. The junction had 10 bases not matched to a gene; V was cut back by 2 bases and J by 2 bases. Germline assignment: CDR1 MNHNS and CDR2 SASEGT. The CDR3 coding sequence is TGTGCCAGCAGTGAATATCCTAGCGGAGTTAACACAGATACGCAGTATTTT. It specifies CASSEYPSGVNTDTQYF.

At least ten counts were recorded for this clonotype. V is TRBV28 and J is TRBJ2-1, with D perhaps matching TRBD2 (6 bases). This CDR3 has 15 residues. V gave up 2 bases and J gave up 4 bases, with 12 bases separating them. The germline CDR1 and CDR2 sequences are MDHEN and SYDVKM. In DNA form, the CDR3 reads TGTGCCAGCAGTTTAGGCTTAGCGGAGTACAATGAGCAGTTCTTC. Amino acid sequence: CASSLGLAEYNEQFF.

This clonotype was seen at least ten times. This sequence joins TRBV27 and TRBJ2-3; 12 bases agree with TRBD2. The CDR3 totals 17 residues. After removal of 4 bases from V and 4 bases from J, the junction contained 9 bases not matched to a gene. CDR1 and CDR2 from the germline V gene are MNHEY and SMNVEV (reference sequence). CDR3 DNA sequence: TGTGCCAGCAGTTCCCCGGAACTAGCGGGGGGCGCAGATACGCAGTATTTT. Translated, it gives CASSSPELAGGADTQYF.

The chain joins TRBV28 to TRBJ1-2; possible D gene TRBD1, 6 bases. This CDR3 contains 18 residues. CDR1 is MDHEN and CDR2 is SYDVKM in the germline V gene. V dropped 6 bases and J dropped 4 bases, with 27 bases sitting between them. The CDR3 bases are TGTGCCAGCAGCCATCCCCCGGGGGGGCCCCGGTTGCGCTATGGCTACACCTTC. Its protein is CASSHPPGGPRLRYGYTF.

Concerning this clonotype: A read error may account for a junction end that differs from germline. The chain is built from TRBV7-6 and TRBJ2-7; D perhaps matches TRBD1 (6 bases). This CDR3 contains 15 residues. Germline CDR1 SGHVS, CDR2 FNYEAQ. For the CDR3, the DNA is TGTGCCAGCAGCTTAACGACAGGAGCACCATACGAACAGTACTTC. Protein: CASSLTTGAPYEQYF.

This clonotype was detected only a few times. V is TRBV10-3 and J is TRBJ1-1; D not resolved. This CDR3 comprises 11 residues. Per the germline V gene, CDR1 is ENHRY and CDR2 is SYGVKD. Trimming shortened V by 11 bases and J by 5 bases, and 12 bases separated the two germline ends. CDR3 bases: TGTGCCTCCGGGCCGGGGACTGAAGCTTTCTTT. It is translated as CASGPGTEAFF.

This clonotype was picked up a small number of times. The chain carries TRBV4-1 and TRBJ1-2; TRBD1 might be the D (5 bases). This CDR3 contains 14 residues. Germline V CDR1 and CDR2: MGHRA, YSYEKL. Trimming shortened V by 1 base and J by 7 bases, and 13 bases separated the two germline ends. CDR3: CASSQGVGAPGYTF. The CDR3 region has the DNA TGCGCCAGCAGCCAAGGGGTAGGGGCTCCTGGCTACACCTTC.

The genes are TRBV2 and TRBJ1-5; 10 nucleotides agree with TRBD1. The CDR3 length is 15 residues. Germline V gene data show CDR1 as SNHLY and CDR2 as FYNNEI. J lost 9 bases, V lost 6 bases, and 11 bases had no gene match. As DNA, the CDR3 is TGTGCCAGCAGAAGACAGGGGGCCTGGGTTCGGCCCCAGCATTTT. Protein sequence: CASRRQGAWVRPQHF.

The sample holds a few counts of this clonotype. Just one base apart from a much larger clone, this may be a read error. The rearrangement uses TRBV19 and TRBJ1-3, with unresolved D. V was pared by 6 bases and J by 0 bases, with 6 bases between. In germline, CDR1 is LNHDA, CDR2 SQIVND (reference sequence). This CDR3 region has 13 residues. The CDR3 protein is CASRQNSGNTIYF. The CDR3 DNA sequence: TGTGCCAGTAGACAGAACTCTGGAAACACCATATATTTT.

The sample holds many counts of this clonotype. The CDR3 is CASRAPGTGNSPLHF. For the CDR3, the DNA is TGTGCCAGCAGAGCCCCCGGGACAGGGAACTCACCCCTCCACTTT. This chain joins TRBV28 and TRBJ1-6, with TRBD1 matching over 9 bases. In germline, CDR1 is MDHEN, CDR2 SYDVKM. The trim removed 6 bases at V and 10 bases at J, leaving 10 bases unmatched. The length of the CDR3 is 15 residues. Full variable domain (missing parts from reference TRBV28 and TRBJ1-6): DVKVTQSSRYLVKRTGEKVFLECVQDMDHENMFWYRQDPGLGLRLIYFSYDVKMKEKGDIPEGYSVSREKKERFSLILESASTNQTSMYLCASRAPGTGNSPLHFGNGTRLTVT.

This clonotype has ten or more counts. Here the CDR3 reads CASSYSTSMGGSYDEQFF. Written as DNA, the CDR3 is TGTGCCAGCAGTTACTCGACGTCAATGGGCGGGAGTTACGATGAGCAGTTCTTC. The V gene is TRBV6-2 or TRBV6-3, the J gene TRBJ2-1, with 7 bases that match TRBD2. Germline values: CDR1 MNHEY, CDR2 SVGEGT. V dropped 0 bases and J dropped 8; count of bases not matched to a gene: 16. This CDR3 is built from 18 residues.

This clonotype was found many times. CDR3 nucleotides: TGTGCCAGCAGCTTATGGACAGGGGCCTACGAGCAGTACTTC. Amino acid sequence: CASSLWTGAYEQYF. The chain employs TRBV5-8 and TRBJ2-7; 9 bases are a match to TRBD1. The CDR3 length is 14 residues. Germline trimming cut 2 bases from V and 2 bases from J; bases unmatched to any gene: 2. The germline CDR1 and CDR2 sequences are SGHTS and YDEGEE.

This clonotype was seen at least ten times. The V gene is TRBV29-1, the J gene TRBJ1-2, with 10 bases aligning to TRBD1. Germline assignment: CDR1 SQVTM and CDR2 ANQGSEA. Trimming at V came to 1 base and at J to 2 bases, leaving 16 bases not matched to a gene. The CDR3 has 19 amino acids. The CDR3 loop reads CSVEGLQLGQGDSNYGYTF. The CDR3 region has the DNA TGCAGCGTTGAAGGATTACAACTAGGACAGGGGGATTCCAACTATGGCTACACCTTC.

This clonotype was counted many times. V and J are TRBV7-9 and TRBJ1-2; possibly TRBD1 for D (5 bases). The germline gives CDR1 SEHNR, CDR2 FQNEAQ (reference sequence). The V end lost 5 bases, the J end lost 2 bases, and 15 bases lay between the germline ends. The CDR3 is 15 amino acids. This chain's CDR3 is CASSRAAGMNYGYTF. CDR3 nucleotides: TGTGCCAGCAGCCGAGCCGCAGGGATGAACTATGGCTACACCTTC. Supplemented by reference TRBV7-9 and TRBJ1-2, the full variable domain reads DTGVSQNPRHKITKRGQNVTFRCDPISEHNRLYWYRQTLGQGPEFLTYFQNEAQLEKSRLLSDRFSAERPKGSFSTLEIQRTEQGDSAMYLCASSRAAGMNYGYTFGSGTRLTVV.

This clonotype was detected ten times or more. The chain recombines TRBV6-1 with TRBJ1-1; D not resolved. Trimming removed 5 bases at V and 0 bases at J, with 10 bases between. This CDR3 spans 14 amino acids. Germline CDR1 and CDR2: MNHNS and SASEGT. CDR3 protein: CASSLNFMNTEAFF. The CDR3 DNA reads as TGTGCCAGCAGTTTGAACTTCATGAACACTGAAGCTTTCTTT.

This clonotype was detected only a few times. The V gene is TRBV6-2 or TRBV6-3, the J gene TRBJ2-2, with TRBD1 matching 7 bases. Germline V lookup: CDR1 MNHEY, CDR2 SVGEGT. Trimming cost V 2 bases and J 1 base; bases outside gene matches: 1. The CDR3 loop spans 15 amino acids. Written as DNA, the CDR3 is TGTGCCAGCAGTTACGGGACAGTGAACACCGGGGAGCTGTTTTTT. Residues: CASSYGTVNTGELFF.